These 25 T cell receptor beta chains originate from one sample sequenced in a study of blood T cell repertoires in COVID-19. Assay: immunoSEQ multiplex PCR; the TCRdb copy retains only in-frame clones and omits some. In the table there are tens of thousands of clones, 82% of which are singletons. What was sequenced was peripheral blood. These receptors were collected from a woman at least 80 years old with acute or convalescent COVID-19.

The chain recombines TRBV12-3 or TRBV12-4 with TRBJ2-7, with D uncertain. Trimming shortened V by 6 bases and J by 4 bases, and 10 bases separated the two germline ends. The CDR3 totals 12 residues. The CDR3 nucleotides are TGTGCCAGCAGCTCCGACAAATACGAGCAGTACTTC. Encoded protein: CASSSDKYEQYF.

The chain uses TRBV5-4 and TRBJ1-2, with 7 bases matching TRBD1. The germline CDR1 and CDR2 sequences are SGHNT and YYREEE (reference sequence). This CDR3 contains 15 residues. V gave up 3 bases and J gave up 4 bases; unmatched junction bases: 9. DNA for the CDR3: TGTGCCAGCAGCTCGCCGGGACAGCCCGTCTATGGCTACACCTTC. Its protein product is CASSSPGQPVYGYTF.

This clone came up a few times. V gene TRBV30 combines with J gene TRBJ1-1, with D perhaps TRBD1 (6 bases). This CDR3 has 15 residues. Trimming left V 1 base short and J 0 bases short, with 12 bases between. Looked up from germline, CDR1 is GTSNPN and CDR2 is SVGIG (reference sequence). In nucleotides, the CDR3 is TGTGCCTGGAGTGAGCCTGGACAGTTGAACACTGAAGCTTTCTTT. It encodes CAWSEPGQLNTEAFF.

The gene calls are TRBV12-3 or TRBV12-4 and TRBJ1-2, with 9 nucleotides matching TRBD1. The CDR3 loop spans 12 amino acids. Trimming cost V 7 bases and J 7 bases; bases outside gene matches: 4. CDR3 loop: CASNTGGLGYTF. CDR3 bases: TGTGCCAGCAACACAGGGGGCCTTGGCTACACCTTC.

This clone was seen only once. The CDR3 sequence: CASSLGGPGQNTEAFF. The CDR3 nucleotides read TGTGCCAGCAGCTTGGGGGGGCCGGGACAGAACACTGAAGCTTTCTTT. This sequence joins TRBV5-4 and TRBJ1-1; D is possibly TRBD1 (6 bases). Trimming took off 0 bases at V and 1 base at J, with 13 bases between the two ends. Germline CDR1 and CDR2: SGHNT and YYREEE (reference sequence). This CDR3 spans 16 amino acids.

The chain combines TRBV12-3 or TRBV12-4 with TRBJ2-5; no definite D call. There are 13 residues in the CDR3. Trimming removed 7 bases at V and 5 bases at J, with 14 bases between. CDR3 bases: TGTGCCAGCACCTTAGCCCCAGCGGAGACCCAGTACTTC. It encodes CASTLAPAETQYF.

The J gene is TRBJ1-2, the V gene TRBV5-4, with 9 nucleotides matching TRBD1. This CDR3 has 14 residues. Germline V gene lookup returns CDR1 SGHNT and CDR2 YYREEE (reference sequence). With 3 bases clipped from V and 6 bases from J, the junction kept 6 bases outside the gene matches. The CDR3 loop is CASSSQQGADGYTF. In DNA, the CDR3 is TGTGCCAGCAGCTCGCAACAGGGGGCGGATGGCTACACCTTC.

This clone was recorded only once. The chain is built from TRBV12-5 and TRBJ1-1, with D possibly matching TRBD1 (5 bases). This CDR3 is 12 amino acids long. The V and J ends lost 1 base and 10 bases respectively, with 10 bases between them. CDR1 is LGHNT and CDR2 is FRNRAP in the germline V gene. As DNA, the CDR3 is TGTGCTAGTGGTTTGGGGTTTAGGGGAGCTTTCTTT. It codes for CASGLGFRGAFF.

The V and J genes are TRBV19 and TRBJ2-5, with a possible D match to TRBD2 (5 bases). The V and J ends lost 5 bases and 5 bases respectively, with 12 bases between them. The length of the CDR3 is 13 residues. Per the germline V gene, CDR1 is LNHDA and CDR2 is SQIVND (reference sequence). The CDR3 region has the DNA TGTGCCAGTAGTGAAGCGTCGGGGGAGACCCAGTACTTC. As protein: CASSEASGETQYF.

The chain links TRBV9 to TRBJ2-7; 10 nucleotides match TRBD2. Germline lookup yields CDR1 SGDLS and CDR2 YYNGEE. The CDR3 runs 15 residues. V was clipped by 0 bases and J by 2 bases; unmatched bases: 2. The CDR3 region has the DNA TGTGCCAGCAGCGTAGGGACTAGCGGTACCTACGAGCAGTACTTC. This translates into CASSVGTSGTYEQYF. The complete variable domain, with remaining parts taken from reference TRBV9 and TRBJ2-7, reads DSGVTQTPKHLITATGQRVTLRCSPRSGDLSVYWYQQSLDQGLQFLIQYYNGEERAKGNILERFSAQQFPDLHSELNLSSLELGDSALYFCASSVGTSGTYEQYFGPGTRLTVT.

The rearrangement joins TRBV6-5 to TRBJ1-1, with 7 bases that match TRBD1. Unmatched junction bases numbered 5, after V lost 6 bases and J lost 4 bases. The germline V gene encodes CDR1 MNHEY and CDR2 SVGAGI. The CDR3 has 13 amino acids. The CDR3 spells CASRTGLSTEAFF. CDR3 in DNA: TGTGCCAGCAGGACAGGGCTGAGCACTGAAGCTTTCTTT.

The gene calls are TRBV6-5 and TRBJ2-5, with D perhaps TRBD2 (6 bases). Germline V gene lookup returns CDR1 MNHEY and CDR2 SVGAGI. The CDR3 is 14 residues long. The germline V and J ends were trimmed by 1 base and 2 bases, with 8 bases remaining between them. CDR3 DNA: TGTGCCAGCAGTTACTGGGGGGTGCAAGAGACCCAGTACTTC. As protein: CASSYWGVQETQYF.

This chain links TRBV5-4 with TRBJ2-1, with D possibly being TRBD2 (6 bases). There are 17 residues in the CDR3. With 0 bases removed from V and 4 bases from J, the gap between germline ends came to 17 bases. Germline-derived CDR1 and CDR2 are SGHNT and YYREEE (reference sequence). The DNA of the CDR3 is TGTGCCAGCAGCTTGGCTCGCGGGGTGGGGGTGTACAATGAGCAGTTCTTC. It yields the protein CASSLARGVGVYNEQFF. The full variable domain, its missing parts supplied by reference TRBV5-4 and TRBJ2-1, is ETGVTQSPTHLIKTRGQQVTLRCSSQSGHNTVSWYQQALGQGPQFIFQYYREEENGRGNFPPRFSGLQFPNYSSELNVNALELDDSALYLCASSLARGVGVYNEQFFGPGTRLTVL.

This clone has only a few counts. The chain combines TRBV7-2 with TRBJ1-2; D unresolved. Germline V gene data show CDR1 as SGHTA and CDR2 as FQGNSA. The V end was cut by 0 bases, the J end by 4 bases, with 12 bases between. The CDR3 is 15 amino acids. The CDR3 is CASSLALTASYGYTF. The DNA for the CDR3 is TGTGCCAGCAGCTTAGCGCTAACAGCCTCCTATGGCTACACCTTC. Supplemented by reference TRBV7-2 and TRBJ1-2, the full variable domain reads GAGVSQSPSNKVTEKGKDVELRCDPISGHTALYWYRQSLGQGLEFLIYFQGNSAPDKSGLPSDRFSAERTGGSVSTLTIQRTQQEDSAVYLCASSLALTASYGYTFGSGTRLTVV.

The CDR3 DNA reads TGCGCCAGCAACAAATTACAGGGGGACACCGGGGAGCTGTTTTTT. This gives the protein CASNKLQGDTGELFF. This sequence joins TRBV5-1 and TRBJ2-2; 8 positions match TRBD1. Germline CDR1 SGHRS, CDR2 YFSETQ. The CDR3 has 15 amino acids. Germline trimming cut 6 bases from V and 3 bases from J; bases unmatched to any gene: 7.

The chain uses TRBV19 and TRBJ2-5; D may be TRBD2 (5 bases). The CDR3 is 13 amino acids. Germline CDR1 is LNHDA and CDR2 is SQIVND (reference sequence). Trimming took off 4 bases at V and 4 bases at J, with 10 bases between the two ends. In DNA, the CDR3 is TGTGCCAGTAGTACTGGACTGGTAGAGACCCAGTACTTC. Amino acids: CASSTGLVETQYF.

In its sample, this clone was seen a few times. V usage is TRBV19 and J usage is TRBJ2-5, with 14 bases aligning to TRBD2. Germline values: CDR1 LNHDA, CDR2 SQIVND (reference sequence). CDR3 length equals 18 residues. V shed 8 bases and J 0 bases; nucleotides not matched to a gene: 11. As DNA, the CDR3 is TGTGCCAGTGGCGGACGACTAGCGGGAGGGCAGTACCAAGAGACCCAGTACTTC. It translates to CASGGRLAGGQYQETQYF.

The chain uses TRBV29-1 and TRBJ1-1, with 7 nucleotides matching TRBD1. From germline, CDR1 is SQVTM and CDR2 ANQGSEA. J gave up 4 bases and V 0 bases, and 8 bases lay outside the gene matches. CDR3 length: 15 amino acids. The CDR3 region is CSVEDSWAGGTEAFF. CDR3 DNA: TGCAGCGTTGAAGATTCGTGGGCAGGGGGCACTGAAGCTTTCTTT.

This clone was observed a handful of times. The rearrangement uses TRBV5-1 and TRBJ1-1; D might be TRBD1 (6 bases). Looked up from germline, CDR1 is SGHRS and CDR2 is YFSETQ. There are 14 residues in the CDR3. The ends were cut back, 5 bases at V and 3 bases at J, with 14 bases in the middle. The CDR3 here is CASRIQGRDTEAFF. In nucleotides, the CDR3 is TGCGCCAGCAGGATACAGGGCCGTGACACTGAAGCTTTCTTT.

This clone was observed a few times. The J gene is TRBJ2-7, the V gene TRBV19; a weak D match, TRBD2 (6 bases). The CDR3 runs to 14 residues. CDR1 and CDR2 from the germline V gene are LNHDA and SQIVND (reference sequence). The V end lost 2 bases, the J end lost 3 bases, and 11 bases lay between the germline ends. The CDR3 region is CASSISTSSYEQYF. Here the CDR3 DNA reads TGTGCCAGTAGTATATCCACTAGCAGCTACGAGCAGTACTTC.

This rearrangement joins TRBV9 to TRBJ2-7, with 11 bases aligning to TRBD2. With V trimmed by 0 bases and J by 2 bases, 10 bases remained unmatched. Germline V gene sequence: CDR1 SGDLS, CDR2 YYNGEE. The CDR3 covers 18 residues. The CDR3 spells CASSVADRVAGGPYEQYF. As DNA, the CDR3 is TGTGCCAGCAGCGTAGCTGACAGGGTAGCGGGAGGGCCCTACGAGCAGTACTTC. Using reference TRBV9 and TRBJ2-7 for the parts outside the CDR3, the full variable domain is DSGVTQTPKHLITATGQRVTLRCSPRSGDLSVYWYQQSLDQGLQFLIQYYNGEERAKGNILERFSAQQFPDLHSELNLSSLELGDSALYFCASSVADRVAGGPYEQYFGPGTRLTVT.

The chain links TRBV6-4 to TRBJ2-5, with a tentative D call TRBD1 (6 bases). Trimming removed 8 bases from V and 4 bases from J, with 14 bases in between. Germline CDR1 MRHNA, CDR2 SNTAGT. The CDR3 length is 13 residues. CDR3 amino acids: CASSRDITETQYF. CDR3 nucleotides: TGTGCCAGCTCCCGGGACATAACAGAGACCCAGTACTTC.

The gene calls are TRBV7-2 and TRBJ2-3, with TRBD2 identical over 8 bases. This CDR3 is 17 amino acids long. V lost 2 bases, J lost 1 base, and 8 bases stayed unmatched. Germline assignment: CDR1 SGHTA and CDR2 FQGNSA. The CDR3 DNA reads TGTGCCAGCAGCTTATTGTCCGGGAGGGGGGGCACAGATACGCAGTATTTT. Protein: CASSLLSGRGGTDTQYF. The full variable domain, in which reference TRBV7-2 and TRBJ2-3 provide the parts outside the CDR3, is GAGVSQSPSNKVTEKGKDVELRCDPISGHTALYWYRQSLGQGLEFLIYFQGNSAPDKSGLPSDRFSAERTGGSVSTLTIQRTQQEDSAVYLCASSLLSGRGGTDTQYFGPGTRLTVL.

The J gene is TRBJ2-2, the V gene TRBV6-4; the match to TRBD2 covers 9 bases. The CDR3 extends over 19 amino acids. Germline trimming cut 6 bases from V and 3 bases from J; bases unmatched to any gene: 17. Per germline, CDR1 MRHNA and CDR2 SNTAGT. The CDR3 loop is CASSPLFLAGLPDTGELFF. Here the CDR3 DNA reads TGTGCCAGCAGCCCTCTATTCCTAGCGGGACTCCCGGACACCGGGGAGCTGTTTTTT.

The chain carries TRBV6-5 and TRBJ2-7; D gene uncertain. The CDR3 consists of 15 residues. The germline V gene has CDR1 MNHEY and CDR2 SVGAGI. V shed 0 bases and J shed 2 bases, with 11 bases lying between them. The CDR3 nucleotides are TGTGCCAGCAGTTACTCGTCCGGTATGGCCTACGAGCAGTACTTC. It translates to CASSYSSGMAYEQYF.